This T cell receptor (beta chain) comes out of a study of Tregs in tolerant kidney transplant recipients. The data were produced by immunoSEQ multiplex PCR, yet TCRdb's version contains in-frame clones alone and is incomplete. The data show some 66,000 clones, with roughly 90% seen just once and approximately 9.9% held by the top ten. Findings of the study overall: In tolerant patients, donor-specific Tregs outgrew total Tregs, suggesting antigen-driven expansion.

This CDR3 region has 17 residues. Germline CDR1 reads LNHDA; CDR2 reads SQIVND (reference sequence). The V and J ends lost 4 bases and 3 bases, in that order; junction bases with no gene match: 6. Comment on this clone: Antigen unknown.

The chain recombines TRBV19 with TRBJ2-3; 14 nucleotides line up with TRBD2. The material was CD8+ T cells from blood, obtained before the transplant. The TCR originated in a human donor who received a combined kidney and bone marrow transplant. CDR3 residues: CASSTGTSGSGTDTQYF. The CDR3 DNA reads as TGTGCCAGTAGTACCGGGACTAGCGGGAGTGGGACAGATACGCAGTATTTT. Full variable domain (outside the CDR3, taken from reference TRBV19 and TRBJ2-3): DGGITQSPKYLFRKEGQNVTLSCEQNLNHDAMYWYRQDPGQGLRLIYYSQIVNDFQKGDIAEGYSVSREKKESFPLTVTSAQKNPTAFYLCASSTGTSGSGTDTQYFGPGTRLTVL.